This T cell receptor (beta chain) was identified during a study of cytomegalovirus exposure and HLA in healthy donors. The PCR employed 60 Vbeta primers together with 13 Jbeta primers. Produced via immunoSEQ multiplex PCR; TCRdb's table is partial and in-frame only. The data contain 130,000 to 150,000 clones, 70% to 85% of them singletons. Study outcomes and limitations: For most subjects, TCR beta sequences were reported to predict HLA-A and HLA-B alleles with accuracy. Follow-up analysis seemed to connect common viral pathogens with several of the most significant clusters identified. Among TCR sequences, most were rare, though some public TCRs appeared in many donors.

This clone was seen a few times. Its antigen remains unidentified. V was pared by 0 bases and J by 4 bases, with 14 bases between. The CDR3 covers 16 residues. Germline values: CDR1 LGHNA, CDR2 YSLEER. The origin of this receptor is a man in his forties or fifties in good health and CMV-seropositive. The sample taken for sequencing was PBMCs. The rearrangement joins TRBV4-3 to TRBJ2-3; weak D call: TRBD2 (5 bases). This CDR3 is CASSQDLWEHADTQYF. The CDR3, as DNA: TGCGCCAGCAGCCAAGATCTCTGGGAGCATGCAGATACGCAGTATTTT.